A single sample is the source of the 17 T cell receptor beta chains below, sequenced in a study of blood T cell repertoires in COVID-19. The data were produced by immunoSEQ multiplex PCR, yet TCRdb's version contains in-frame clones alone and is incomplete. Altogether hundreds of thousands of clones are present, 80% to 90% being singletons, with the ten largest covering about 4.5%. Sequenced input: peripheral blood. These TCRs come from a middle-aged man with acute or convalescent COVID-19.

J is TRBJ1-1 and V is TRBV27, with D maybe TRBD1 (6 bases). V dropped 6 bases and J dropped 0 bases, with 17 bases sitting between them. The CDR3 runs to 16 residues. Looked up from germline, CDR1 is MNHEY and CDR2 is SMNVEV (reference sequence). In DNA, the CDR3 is TGTGCCAGCAGCCGGATGGGGGGGCGGATGAACACTGAAGCTTTCTTT. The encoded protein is CASSRMGGRMNTEAFF.

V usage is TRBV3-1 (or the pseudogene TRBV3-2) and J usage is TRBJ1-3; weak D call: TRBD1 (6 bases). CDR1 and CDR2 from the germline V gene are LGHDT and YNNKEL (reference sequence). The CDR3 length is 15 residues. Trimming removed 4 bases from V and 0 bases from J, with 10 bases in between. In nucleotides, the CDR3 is TGTGCCAGCAGCCGACCACAGGGCTCTGGAAACACCATATATTTT. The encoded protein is CASSRPQGSGNTIYF.

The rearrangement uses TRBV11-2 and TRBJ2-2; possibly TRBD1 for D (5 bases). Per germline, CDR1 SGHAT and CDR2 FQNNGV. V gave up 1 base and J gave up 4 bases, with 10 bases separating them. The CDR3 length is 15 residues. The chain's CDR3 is CASSLAAGPTGELFF. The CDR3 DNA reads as TGTGCCAGCAGCTTAGCGGCAGGGCCCACCGGGGAGCTGTTTTTT.

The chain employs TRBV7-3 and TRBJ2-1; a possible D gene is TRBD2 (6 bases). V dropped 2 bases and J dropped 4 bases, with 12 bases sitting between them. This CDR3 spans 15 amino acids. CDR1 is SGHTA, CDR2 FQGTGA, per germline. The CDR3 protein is CASSLSSRGYNEQFF. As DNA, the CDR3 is TGTGCCAGCAGCTTATCCAGCCGGGGGTACAATGAGCAGTTCTTC.

In DNA, the CDR3 is TGCGCCAGCAGCGCTAACCCAGGGGGGAACGGCTACACCTTC. Translated, it gives CASSANPGGNGYTF. The chain couples TRBV5-1 to TRBJ1-2; 7 bases fit TRBD1. V lost 4 bases, J lost 8 bases, and 11 bases stayed unmatched. The CDR3 consists of 14 residues. Per the germline V gene, CDR1 is SGHRS and CDR2 is YFSETQ.

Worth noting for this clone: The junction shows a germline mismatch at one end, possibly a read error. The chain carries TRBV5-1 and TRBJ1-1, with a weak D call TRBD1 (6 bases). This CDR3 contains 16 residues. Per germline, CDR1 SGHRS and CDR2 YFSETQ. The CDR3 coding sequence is TGCGCCAGCACCTTGGTTCCCGACAGGACGAACACTGAAGCTTTCTTT. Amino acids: CASTLVPDRTNTEAFF.

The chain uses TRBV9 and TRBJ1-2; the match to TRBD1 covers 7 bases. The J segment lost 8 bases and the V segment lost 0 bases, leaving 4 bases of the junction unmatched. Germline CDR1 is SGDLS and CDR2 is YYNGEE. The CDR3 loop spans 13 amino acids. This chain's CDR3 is CASSVGQGNGYTF. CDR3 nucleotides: TGTGCCAGCAGCGTAGGACAGGGTAACGGCTACACCTTC.

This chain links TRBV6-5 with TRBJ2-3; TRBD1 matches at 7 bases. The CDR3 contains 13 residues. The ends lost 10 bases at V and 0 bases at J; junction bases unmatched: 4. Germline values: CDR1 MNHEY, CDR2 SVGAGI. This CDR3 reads CATWTGSTDTQYF. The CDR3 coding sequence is TGTGCCACTTGGACAGGTAGCACAGATACGCAGTATTTT.

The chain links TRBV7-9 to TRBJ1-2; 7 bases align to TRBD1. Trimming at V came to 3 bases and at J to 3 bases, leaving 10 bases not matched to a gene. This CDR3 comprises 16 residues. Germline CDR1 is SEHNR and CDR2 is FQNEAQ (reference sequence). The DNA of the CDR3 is TGTGCCAGCAGCTTTAGTCCGGGACAGAGGGACTATGGCTACACCTTC. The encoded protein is CASSFSPGQRDYGYTF. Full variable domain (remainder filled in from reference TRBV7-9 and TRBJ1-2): DTGVSQNPRHKITKRGQNVTFRCDPISEHNRLYWYRQTLGQGPEFLTYFQNEAQLEKSRLLSDRFSAERPKGSFSTLEIQRTEQGDSAMYLCASSFSPGQRDYGYTFGSGTRLTVV.

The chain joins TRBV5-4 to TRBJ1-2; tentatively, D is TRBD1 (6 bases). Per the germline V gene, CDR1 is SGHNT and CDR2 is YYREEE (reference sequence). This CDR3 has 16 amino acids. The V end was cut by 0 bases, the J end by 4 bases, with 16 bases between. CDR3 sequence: CASSLDQGKIGYGYTF. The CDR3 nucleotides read TGTGCCAGCAGCTTGGACCAGGGGAAGATTGGCTATGGCTACACCTTC.

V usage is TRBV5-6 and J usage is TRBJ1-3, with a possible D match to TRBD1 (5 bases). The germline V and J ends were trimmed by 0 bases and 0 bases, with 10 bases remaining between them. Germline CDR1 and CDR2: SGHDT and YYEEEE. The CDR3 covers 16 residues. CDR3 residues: CASSLAGGSSGNTIYF. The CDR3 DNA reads TGTGCCAGCAGCTTGGCCGGGGGATCCTCTGGAAACACCATATATTTT.

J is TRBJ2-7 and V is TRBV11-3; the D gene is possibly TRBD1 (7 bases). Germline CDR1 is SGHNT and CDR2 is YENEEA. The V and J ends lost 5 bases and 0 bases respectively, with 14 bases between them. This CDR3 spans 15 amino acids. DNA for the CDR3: TGTGCCAGCAGCGCGGGGACAGAGAGCTCCTACGAGCAGTACTTC. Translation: CASSAGTESSYEQYF.

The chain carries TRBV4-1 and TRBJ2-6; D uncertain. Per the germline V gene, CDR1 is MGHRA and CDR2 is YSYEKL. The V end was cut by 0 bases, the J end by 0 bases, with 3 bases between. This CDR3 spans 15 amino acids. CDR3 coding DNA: TGCGCCAGCAGCCAAGACCACTCTGGGGCCAACGTCCTGACTTTC. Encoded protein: CASSQDHSGANVLTF.

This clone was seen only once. CDR3 DNA: TGTGCCAGCAGCTTAGCCGCAGGGGTCTATGGCTACACCTTC. It specifies CASSLAAGVYGYTF. The chain recombines TRBV7-8 with TRBJ1-2; D possibly corresponds to TRBD1 (6 bases). The V gene lost 0 bases and the J gene lost 4 bases, with 9 bases spanning the gap. The CDR3 is 14 amino acids. Per germline, CDR1 SGHVS and CDR2 FQNEAQ. The whole variable domain, filled in from reference TRBV7-8 and TRBJ1-2, reads GAGVSQSPRYKVAKRGQDVALRCDPISGHVSLFWYQQALGQGPEFLTYFQNEAQLDKSGLPSDRFFAERPEGSVSTLKIQRTQQEDSAVYLCASSLAAGVYGYTFGSGTRLTVV.

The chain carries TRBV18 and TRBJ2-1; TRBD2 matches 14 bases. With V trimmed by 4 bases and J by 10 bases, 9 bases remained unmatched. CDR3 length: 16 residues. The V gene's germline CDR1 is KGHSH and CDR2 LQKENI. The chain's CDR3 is CASSRGLAGGRLEQFF. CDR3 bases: TGTGCCAGCTCACGAGGACTAGCGGGGGGTCGTTTGGAGCAGTTCTTC.

CDR3 amino acids: CASSAAEPHNSPLHF. CDR3 nucleotides: TGTGCCAGCAGCGCCGCTGAGCCGCATAATTCACCCCTCCACTTT. The chain links TRBV2 to TRBJ1-6, with D unresolved. Germline V gives CDR1 SNHLY, CDR2 FYNNEI. The germline V and J ends were trimmed by 6 bases and 5 bases, with 14 bases remaining between them. The CDR3 loop spans 15 amino acids.

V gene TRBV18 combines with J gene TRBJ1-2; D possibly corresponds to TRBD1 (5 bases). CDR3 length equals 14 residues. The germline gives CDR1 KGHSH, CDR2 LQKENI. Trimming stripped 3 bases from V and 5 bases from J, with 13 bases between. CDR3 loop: CASSPGARGYGYTF. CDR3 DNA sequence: TGTGCCAGCTCACCCGGGGCGCGGGGATATGGCTACACCTTC.